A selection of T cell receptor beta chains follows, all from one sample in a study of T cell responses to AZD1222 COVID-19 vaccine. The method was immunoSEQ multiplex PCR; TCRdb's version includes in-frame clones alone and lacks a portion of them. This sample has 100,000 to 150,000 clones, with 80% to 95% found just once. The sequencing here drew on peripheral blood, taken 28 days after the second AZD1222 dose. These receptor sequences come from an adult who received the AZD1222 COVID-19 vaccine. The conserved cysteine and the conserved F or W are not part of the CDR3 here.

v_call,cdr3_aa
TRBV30,AWTGYTDTQY
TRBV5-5,ASSTGDWGGNTEAF
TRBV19,ASSTTGSYNSPLH
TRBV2,ASIEGGAFGTEAF
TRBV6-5,ASSPEAGWSTIQY
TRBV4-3,ASSHGPQGDVSPLH
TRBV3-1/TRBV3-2,ASSRRADLNYGYT
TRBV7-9,ASSWRTSGASYEQY
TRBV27,ASRGRGLLTGELF
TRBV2,ASSKQETQPQH
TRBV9,ASSVTGSNQPQH
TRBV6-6,ASSRRDTEAF
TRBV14,ASSQAADSSGNTIY
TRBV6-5,ASSYQNTEAF
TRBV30,AWTAGTGVLYGYT
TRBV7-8,ASSLFLGRGHEQY
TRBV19,ASRTRAGGRNEKLF
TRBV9,ASSVAPATRGSTTYEQY
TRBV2,ASWGLAGGNQETQY
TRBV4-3,ASSQEVGDQPQH
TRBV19,ASTNTGGGIAGNTIY
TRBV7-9,ASSLARGAGANVLT
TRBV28,ATLELAGGNEQF
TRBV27,ASGRLGSYNEQF
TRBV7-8,ASSPRTGPGDTGELF
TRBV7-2,ASSSQGGGGAREQY
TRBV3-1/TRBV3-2,ASSLAGNSNTEAF
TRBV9,ASSVGRGWTKNIQY
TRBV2,ASTRQGHRNSPLH
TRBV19,ASSVAGSYSGNTIY
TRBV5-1,ASSASGTPWQPQH
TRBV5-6,ASSLAGQANYGYT
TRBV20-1,SASVIVNYGYT
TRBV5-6,ASSFAPPGTEAF
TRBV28,ASGDVAKNIQY
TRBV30,AWSVRALYGYT
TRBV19,ASSMGTSGQPQH
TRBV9,ASSVLAGGTDTQY
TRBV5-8,ASSRTVNQPQH